The rows below give T cell receptor beta chains drawn from one sample of a study of T cells in Graves' hyperthyroidism and ophthalmopathy. TCRdb re-derived calls from the multiplex PCR reads in MiXCR, one entry per CDR3 protein. The data show about 640,000 distinct CDR3 sequences, around 20% seen once. The sequenced sample consisted of blood. The receptors were sampled from a young man with Graves' ophthalmopathy. Each CDR3 is given with its conserved first and last residue. Each record gives: CDR3 protein, CDR3 DNA, D gene, V gene, J gene, clone size. D genes are given only for firm matches. Clone size is shown for a subset of rows, as once, few, many or a class of expanded clone.

cdr3_aa: CACRPAKHSINGYTF; cdr3_nt: TGTGCCTGTCGGCCGGCGAAACATTCGATTAATGGCTACACCTTC; d_call: .; v_call: TRBV30; j_call: TRBJ1-2; clone_size: .
cdr3_aa: CASRSAGTGSYEQYF; cdr3_nt: TGCGCCAGCCGCTCCGCCGGGACAGGTAGCTACGAGCAGTACTTC; d_call: TRBD1; v_call: TRBV5-1; j_call: TRBJ2-7; clone_size: many
cdr3_aa: CATSEAHEQYF; cdr3_nt: TGTGCCACCAGTGAGGCCCACGAGCAGTACTTC; d_call: .; v_call: TRBV24-1; j_call: TRBJ2-7; clone_size: many
cdr3_aa: CATAIGPVSYEQYF; cdr3_nt: TGTGCCACGGCGATAGGGCCGGTCTCCTACGAGCAGTACTTC; d_call: .; v_call: TRBV2; j_call: TRBJ2-7; clone_size: many
cdr3_aa: CAWRTPSGPRRVEAFF; cdr3_nt: TGTGCCTGGAGAACCCCTTCGGGACCCCGGAGGGTGGAAGCTTTCTTT; d_call: .; v_call: TRBV30; j_call: TRBJ1-1; clone_size: few
cdr3_aa: CASARTGDEQYF; cdr3_nt: TGTGCTAGTGCCCGGACAGGGGACGAGCAGTACTTC; d_call: TRBD1; v_call: TRBV12-5; j_call: TRBJ2-7; clone_size: few
cdr3_aa: CASRGGLAGHPGTYNEQFF; cdr3_nt: TGTGCCAGCAGGGGAGGACTAGCGGGACACCCTGGGACCTACAATGAGCAGTTCTTC; d_call: TRBD2; v_call: TRBV28; j_call: TRBJ2-1; clone_size: .
cdr3_aa: CASSQELQGNTIYF; cdr3_nt: TGTGCCAGCAGCCAAGAATTGCAGGGAAACACCATATATTTT; d_call: .; v_call: TRBV3-1; j_call: TRBJ1-3; clone_size: many
cdr3_aa: CASSLLGLASTDTQYF; cdr3_nt: TGTGCCAGCAGTTTATTGGGACTAGCGAGCACAGATACGCAGTATTTT; d_call: TRBD2; v_call: TRBV27; j_call: TRBJ2-3; clone_size: .
cdr3_aa: CATRGTSSAYNEQFF; cdr3_nt: TGTGCCACCAGAGGGACTAGCAGCGCCTACAATGAGCAGTTCTTC; d_call: TRBD2; v_call: TRBV24-1; j_call: TRBJ2-1; clone_size: few
cdr3_aa: CASNEREGYGQYF; cdr3_nt: TGTGCCAGCAACGAGCGGGAGGGATACGGGCAGTACTTC; d_call: TRBD2; v_call: TRBV2; j_call: TRBJ2-7; clone_size: .
cdr3_aa: CSARGQGAHEQYF; cdr3_nt: TGCAGTGCTAGGGGACAGGGGGCTCACGAGCAGTACTTC; d_call: TRBD1; v_call: TRBV20-1; j_call: TRBJ2-7; clone_size: few
cdr3_aa: CATSDRDSRGSTEAFF; cdr3_nt: TGTGCCACCAGTGACCGGGACAGCCGGGGGAGCACTGAAGCTTTCTTT; d_call: TRBD1; v_call: TRBV24-1; j_call: TRBJ1-1; clone_size: few
cdr3_aa: CASSEASGSPGELFF; cdr3_nt: TGTGCCAGCAGTGAGGCTAGCGGGAGTCCCGGGGAGCTGTTTTTT; d_call: TRBD2; v_call: TRBV2; j_call: TRBJ2-2; clone_size: .
cdr3_aa: CASSQTILSGELFF; cdr3_nt: TGTGCCAGCAGCCAAACCATCCTCAGTGGGGAACTGTTTTTT; d_call: .; v_call: TRBV7-6; j_call: TRBJ2-2; clone_size: once
cdr3_aa: CASSFLNTQYF; cdr3_nt: TGTGCCAGCAGTTTTCTAAATACGCAGTATTTT; d_call: .; v_call: TRBV28; j_call: TRBJ2-3; clone_size: few
cdr3_aa: CASSLAGGRDIQYF; cdr3_nt: TGTGCCAGCAGCTTAGCCGGGGGTCGGGACATTCAGTACTTC; d_call: .; v_call: TRBV5-5; j_call: TRBJ2-4; clone_size: few
cdr3_aa: CASSDYLTDTQYF; cdr3_nt: TGTGCCAGCAGTGACTACTTGACAGATACGCAGTATTTT; d_call: .; v_call: TRBV6-1; j_call: TRBJ2-3; clone_size: .
cdr3_aa: CASSSLKDTQYF; cdr3_nt: TGTGCCAGCAGTTCCCTTAAAGATACGCAGTATTTT; d_call: .; v_call: TRBV12-3/TRBV12-4; j_call: TRBJ2-3; clone_size: many
cdr3_aa: CASSLAPGGSEQYF; cdr3_nt: TGTGCCAGCAGCTTAGCCCCAGGGGGCAGCGAGCAGTACTTC; d_call: TRBD1; v_call: TRBV7-9; j_call: TRBJ2-7; clone_size: .
cdr3_aa: CASSPQGALNQPQHF; cdr3_nt: TGTGCCAGCAGCCCCCAGGGGGCGCTGAACCAGCCCCAGCATTTT; d_call: TRBD1; v_call: TRBV12-3/TRBV12-4; j_call: TRBJ1-5; clone_size: .
cdr3_aa: CASTRESYGYTF; cdr3_nt: TGTGCCAGCACCAGGGAGAGTTATGGCTACACCTTC; d_call: .; v_call: TRBV2; j_call: TRBJ1-2; clone_size: many
cdr3_aa: CASSLDWDRGIYGTAYEQYF; cdr3_nt: TGTGCCAGCAGTTTAGACTGGGACAGGGGAATATATGGTACGGCCTACGAGCAGTACTTC; d_call: TRBD1; v_call: TRBV28; j_call: TRBJ2-7; clone_size: .
cdr3_aa: CAYLGGRTDTQYF; cdr3_nt: TGTGCCTACCTAGGGGGGCGCACAGATACGCAGTATTTT; d_call: .; v_call: TRBV30; j_call: TRBJ2-3; clone_size: few
cdr3_aa: CASSPQTGEGSTEAFF; cdr3_nt: TGTGCCAGCAGCCCGCAGACAGGGGAGGGAAGCACTGAAGCTTTCTTT; d_call: TRBD1; v_call: TRBV13; j_call: TRBJ1-1; clone_size: many
cdr3_aa: CVSTPRLGSQETQYF; cdr3_nt: TGTGTCAGCACCCCCCGACTCGGGTCTCAAGAGACCCAGTACTTC; d_call: .; v_call: TRBV6-2/TRBV6-3; j_call: TRBJ2-5; clone_size: .
cdr3_aa: CASRSGRPQHF; cdr3_nt: TGTGCCAGCAGATCAGGGCGGCCCCAGCATTTT; d_call: .; v_call: TRBV6-1; j_call: TRBJ1-5; clone_size: few
cdr3_aa: CASHGPRTYEQYF; cdr3_nt: TGTGCCAGCCACGGCCCCAGGACCTACGAGCAGTACTTC; d_call: .; v_call: TRBV25-1; j_call: TRBJ2-7; clone_size: many
cdr3_aa: CASSSPAGGTEAFF; cdr3_nt: TGTGCCAGCAGCTCCCCGGCGGGGGGAACTGAAGCTTTCTTT; d_call: .; v_call: TRBV7-8; j_call: TRBJ1-1; clone_size: .
cdr3_aa: CASSRLAGGPLDTQYF; cdr3_nt: TGTGCCAGCAGTCGACTAGCGGGAGGCCCTCTGGATACGCAGTATTTT; d_call: TRBD2; v_call: TRBV6-2/TRBV6-3; j_call: TRBJ2-3; clone_size: .
cdr3_aa: CASSSGLEGTGELFF; cdr3_nt: TGCGCCAGCAGCTCGGGACTAGAGGGCACCGGGGAGCTGTTTTTT; d_call: TRBD2; v_call: TRBV5-1; j_call: TRBJ2-2; clone_size: many
cdr3_aa: CSARVGGALAQPQHF; cdr3_nt: TGCAGTGCTAGAGTAGGAGGGGCGCTCGCTCAGCCCCAGCATTTT; d_call: .; v_call: TRBV20-1; j_call: TRBJ1-5; clone_size: many
cdr3_aa: CASSQVWLAGAGQETQYF; cdr3_nt: TGCGCCAGCAGCCAAGTTTGGCTAGCGGGGGCCGGGCAAGAGACCCAGTACTTC; d_call: TRBD2; v_call: TRBV4-1; j_call: TRBJ2-5; clone_size: .
cdr3_aa: CSVDTGMNTEAFF; cdr3_nt: TGCAGCGTTGACACCGGTATGAACACTGAAGCTTTCTTT; d_call: .; v_call: TRBV29-1; j_call: TRBJ1-1; clone_size: few
cdr3_aa: CASSYRSSYNEQFF; cdr3_nt: TGTGCCAGCAGTTATCGGAGCTCCTACAATGAGCAGTTCTTC; d_call: .; v_call: TRBV28; j_call: TRBJ2-1; clone_size: many